The next 16 T cell receptor beta chains were all read from a single sample in a study of blood T cell repertoires in COVID-19. The repertoire was sequenced with immunoSEQ multiplex PCR; TCRdb's copy has only in-frame clones and lacks some. The sample shows about 90,000 clones, roughly 80% of them seen only once. The specimen sequenced was peripheral blood. The source of these receptors is a woman between 65 and 79 years old with acute or convalescent COVID-19.

A single count supports this clone. The CDR3 bases are TGTGCCAGCAGTCTGGACAGGGAAGGTTGGGGCAATCAGCCCCAGCATTTT. It encodes CASSLDREGWGNQPQHF. The chain employs TRBV28 and TRBJ1-5; TRBD1 aligns across 8 bases. The CDR3 sequence is 17 residues long. CDR1 MDHEN and CDR2 SYDVKM come from the germline V gene. With V trimmed by 5 bases and J by 2 bases, 11 bases remained unmatched.

The gene calls are TRBV6-5 and TRBJ2-7; 8 bases are shared with TRBD1. Germline-derived CDR1 and CDR2 are MNHEY and SVGAGI. Unmatched junction bases numbered 8, after V lost 5 bases and J lost 5 bases. The CDR3 spans 14 residues. This CDR3 reads CASSRGQGRNEQYF. The CDR3 coding sequence is TGTGCCAGCAGTCGCGGACAGGGACGAAACGAGCAGTACTTC.

The genes are TRBV9 and TRBJ2-1, with 8 nucleotides matching TRBD1. The germline gives CDR1 SGDLS, CDR2 YYNGEE. J lost 6 bases, V lost 0 bases, and 8 bases had no gene match. The CDR3 has 16 amino acids. The CDR3, as DNA: TGTGCCAGCAGCGTAGATGCAGGGGGCATGGGCAATGAGCAGTTCTTC. It translates to CASSVDAGGMGNEQFF.

This clone was detected once. The chain has TRBV7-2 and TRBJ2-1; D not resolved. CDR3 length: 14 residues. The V end lost 3 bases, the J end lost 5 bases, and 11 bases lay between the germline ends. CDR1 is SGHTA, CDR2 FQGNSA, per germline. The CDR3 loop is CASSFGPVNNEQFF. In DNA, the CDR3 is TGTGCCAGCAGCTTTGGCCCCGTGAACAATGAGCAGTTCTTC.

This chain links TRBV7-9 with TRBJ2-1, with 10 bases that match TRBD1. The CDR3 length is 13 residues. CDR1 is SEHNR and CDR2 is FQNEAQ in the germline V gene (reference sequence). The junction had 4 bases not matched to a gene; V was cut back by 1 base and J by 13 bases. The CDR3 coding sequence is TGTGCCAGCAGCTTAGTGGACAGGGGGAATCAGTTCTTC. Translation gives CASSLVDRGNQFF.

This clone appeared a single time. The CDR3 reads CASSKARTGELYEQYF. CDR3 in DNA: TGTGCCAGTAGTAAGGCCAGGACAGGGGAGTTGTACGAGCAGTACTTC. The chain recombines TRBV19 with TRBJ2-7, with TRBD1 matching 9 bases. Germline V CDR1 and CDR2: LNHDA, SQIVND (reference sequence). V dropped 4 bases and J dropped 4; count of bases not matched to a gene: 11. The CDR3 is 16 residues long.

This sequence joins TRBV19 and TRBJ2-2, with D unresolved. Trimming pared 2 bases from V and 4 bases from J, leaving 14 bases between. The CDR3 has 16 amino acids. Per germline, CDR1 LNHDA and CDR2 SQIVND (reference sequence). CDR3 amino acids: CASSISSRSSTGELFF. The CDR3, as DNA: TGTGCCAGTAGTATAAGTAGCCGTTCAAGCACCGGGGAGCTGTTTTTT.

This chain joins TRBV6-2 or TRBV6-3 and TRBJ2-4; weak D call: TRBD2 (6 bases). V was shortened by 2 bases and J by 0 bases, with 11 bases between the two germline ends. The germline gives CDR1 MNHEY, CDR2 SVGEGT. The length of the CDR3 is 16 residues. The DNA of the CDR3 is TGTGCCAGCAGTTACGCGGGGAACGTAGCCAAAAACATTCAGTACTTC. This gives the protein CASSYAGNVAKNIQYF.

This clone came up a few times. The chain is built from TRBV6-5 and TRBJ1-1; 7 positions match TRBD1. CDR1 is MNHEY and CDR2 is SVGAGI in the germline V gene. V lost 6 bases, J lost 4 bases, and 11 bases stayed unmatched. The CDR3 has 15 amino acids. The CDR3 sequence is CASRPATGAGTEAFF. The CDR3 nucleotides read TGTGCCAGCAGGCCGGCCACAGGGGCGGGCACTGAAGCTTTCTTT.

For the CDR3, the DNA is TGTGCCACCAGCAGAGATTTTGATGGGGGCCACGAGCAGTACTTC. As protein: CATSRDFDGGHEQYF. V gene TRBV15 combines with J gene TRBJ2-7, with D perhaps TRBD1 (6 bases). V was shortened by 0 bases and J by 5 bases, with 14 bases between the two germline ends. Germline V gives CDR1 LNHNV, CDR2 YYDKDF (reference sequence). The CDR3 totals 15 residues.

CDR3 in DNA: TGTGCCAGCAGCCCATACGGAGGGGTAGACTACAATGAGCAGTTCTTC. Translation gives CASSPYGGVDYNEQFF. This rearrangement joins TRBV3-1 (or the pseudogene TRBV3-2) to TRBJ2-1; D is perhaps TRBD2 (6 bases). Germline CDR1 reads LGHDT; CDR2 reads YNNKEL (reference sequence). The CDR3 spans 16 residues. The germline V and J ends were trimmed by 4 bases and 3 bases, with 16 bases remaining between them.

This clone has only a few counts. The chain couples TRBV7-3 to TRBJ1-6, with D unclear. The CDR3 has 13 residues. Trimming stripped 3 bases from V and 8 bases from J, with 8 bases between. Per the germline V gene, CDR1 is SGHTA and CDR2 is FQGTGA. The CDR3 here is CASSFSGDSPLHF. The CDR3 DNA is TGTGCCAGCAGCTTTAGCGGAGATTCACCCCTCCACTTT.

The V call is TRBV7-6, the J call TRBJ2-7; the match to TRBD1 covers 8 bases. V lost 8 bases to trimming and J lost 5 bases; unmatched junction nucleotides: 26. In germline, CDR1 is SGHVS, CDR2 FNYEAQ. The CDR3 runs to 19 residues. The CDR3 bases are TGTGCCAGCCTCCCCCCTAGGGTGACAGGGGTGAGATGTAGGGACGAGCAGTACTTC. Encoded protein: CASLPPRVTGVRCRDEQYF.

The chain employs TRBV2 and TRBJ1-1; 7 nucleotides agree with TRBD1. Germline CDR1 is SNHLY and CDR2 is FYNNEI. Trimming cost V 6 bases and J 5 bases; bases outside gene matches: 9. The CDR3 totals 14 residues. The CDR3 nucleotides are TGTGCCAGCAGCGGGATGAGACAGGGAACTGAAGCTTTCTTT. The encoded protein is CASSGMRQGTEAFF.

This clone has a single count. This chain links TRBV6-2 or TRBV6-3 with TRBJ1-5; possible D gene TRBD1, 6 bases. Trimming removed 2 bases at V and 0 bases at J, with 14 bases between. This CDR3 is 17 amino acids long. Germline values: CDR1 MNHEY, CDR2 SVGEGT. The CDR3 region has the DNA TGTGCCAGCAGTTACGGGTCGACAGGATATAGCAATCAGCCCCAGCATTTT. It specifies CASSYGSTGYSNQPQHF.

This rearrangement joins TRBV28 to TRBJ1-1; TRBD1 matches at 9 bases. The trim removed 5 bases at V and 0 bases at J, leaving 16 bases unmatched. The CDR3 length is 19 residues. Germline V gene sequence: CDR1 MDHEN, CDR2 SYDVKM. The CDR3 DNA reads as TGTGCCAGCAGTCTCGGGACAGGGAAAGTGGGATGGATGAACACTGAAGCTTTCTTT. It is translated as CASSLGTGKVGWMNTEAFF.